The rows below give T cell receptor beta chains drawn from one sample of a study of stem cell transplantation in POMP-related autoinflammatory disease. Using immunoSEQ multiplex PCR, the repertoire was profiled, and TCRdb retains in-frame clones only, with some absent. The sample has more than 20,000 clones, 82% seen once. The source material was CD4+ T cells from PBMCs, sampled before stem cell transplantation. The source is a human donor with POMP-related autoinflammation and immune dysregulation (PRAID). The CDR3 runs from the conserved cysteine through the conserved F or W. D genes are given only for firm matches. Some rows have no size entry. The others give once, few or many, or a class for an expanded clone.

v_gene	abundance	j_gene	d_gene	len	CDR3aa	CDR3nt
TRBV28	.	TRBJ2-5	.	14	CASSIGSAKETQYF	TGTGCCAGCAGTATCGGCTCAGCAAAAGAGACCCAGTACTTC
TRBV15	once	TRBJ1-1	.	14	CATSRGGRNTEAFF	TGTGCCACCAGCAGAGGGGGGCGGAACACTGAAGCTTTCTTT
TRBV5-4	.	TRBJ2-2	.	14	CASSLSRDSWELFF	TGTGCCAGCAGCTTGTCACGAGACTCTTGGGAGCTGTTTTTT
TRBV28	.	TRBJ1-2	.	16	CASSLFFIRTNYGYTF	TGTGCCAGCAGTTTATTTTTTATACGGACAAACTATGGCTACACCTTC
TRBV19	.	TRBJ2-3	TRBD2	19	CASSPILPGLAGNTDTQYF	TGTGCCAGTAGCCCTATTCTCCCGGGACTAGCGGGAAACACAGATACGCAGTATTTT
TRBV19	.	TRBJ1-5	.	14	CATTQYRGNQPQHF	TGTGCCACCACGCAGTACAGGGGCAATCAGCCCCAGCATTTT
TRBV7-2	.	TRBJ1-1	.	15	CASSLAYRPRTEAFF	TGTGCCAGCAGCTTAGCGTACAGGCCCCGCACTGAAGCTTTCTTT
TRBV29-1	.	TRBJ2-4	.	14	CSVGGTLAKNIQYF	TGCAGCGTTGGTGGGACTTTAGCCAAAAACATTCAGTACTTC
TRBV28	.	TRBJ2-7	.	12	CASSSLHYEQYF	TGTGCCAGCAGCTCCCTACACTACGAGCAGTACTTC
TRBV6-5	few	TRBJ1-3	.	15	CATGSRTFSGNTIYF	TGTGCCACCGGTTCGAGGACCTTCTCTGGAAACACCATATATTTT
TRBV19	.	TRBJ2-1	.	15	CASRKAGALYNEQFF	TGTGCCAGTAGAAAAGCAGGAGCCCTTTACAATGAGCAGTTCTTC
TRBV6-1	.	TRBJ1-1	.	16	CASSESFTEVNTEAFF	TGTGCCAGCAGTGAATCTTTTACAGAGGTGAACACTGAAGCTTTCTTT
TRBV19	.	TRBJ1-3	.	17	CASSIIWTTGSGNTIYF	TGTGCCAGTAGTATAATATGGACAACGGGCTCTGGAAACACCATATATTTT
TRBV10-3	.	TRBJ1-1	TRBD1	15	CAISPKEGQGNEAFF	TGTGCCATCAGTCCCAAGGAGGGACAGGGAAATGAAGCTTTCTTT
TRBV25-1	.	TRBJ2-5	TRBD1	15	CASSRDRGPGETQHF	TGTGCCAGCAGCCGAGACAGGGGGCCGGGAGAGACCCAGCACTTC